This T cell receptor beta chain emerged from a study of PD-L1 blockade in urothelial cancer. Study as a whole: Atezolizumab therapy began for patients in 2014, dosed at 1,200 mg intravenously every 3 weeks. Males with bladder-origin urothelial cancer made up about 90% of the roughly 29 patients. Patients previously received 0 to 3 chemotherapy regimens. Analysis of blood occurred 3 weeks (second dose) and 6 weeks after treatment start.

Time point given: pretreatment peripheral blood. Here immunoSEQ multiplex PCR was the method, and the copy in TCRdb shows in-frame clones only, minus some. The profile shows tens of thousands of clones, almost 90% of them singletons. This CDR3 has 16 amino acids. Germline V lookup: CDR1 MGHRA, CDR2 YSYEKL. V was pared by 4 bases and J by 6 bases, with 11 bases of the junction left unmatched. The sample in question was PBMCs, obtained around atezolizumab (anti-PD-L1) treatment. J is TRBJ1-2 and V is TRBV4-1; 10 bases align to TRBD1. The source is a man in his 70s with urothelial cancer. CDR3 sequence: CASSPDPTGTGDGYTF. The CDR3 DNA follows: TGCGCCAGCAGCCCCGACCCGACCGGGACAGGGGATGGCTACACCTTC.